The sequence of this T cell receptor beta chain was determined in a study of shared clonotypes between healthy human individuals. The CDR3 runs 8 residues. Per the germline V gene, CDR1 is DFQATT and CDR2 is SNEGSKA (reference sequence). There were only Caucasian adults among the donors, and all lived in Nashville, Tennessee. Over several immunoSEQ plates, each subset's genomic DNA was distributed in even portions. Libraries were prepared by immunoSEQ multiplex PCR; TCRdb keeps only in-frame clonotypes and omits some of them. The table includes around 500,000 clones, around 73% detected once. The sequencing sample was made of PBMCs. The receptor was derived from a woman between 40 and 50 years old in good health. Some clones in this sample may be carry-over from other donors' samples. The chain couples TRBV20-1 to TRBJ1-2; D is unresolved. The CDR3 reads CSGGRYTF. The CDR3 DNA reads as TGCAGCGGTGGACGGTACACCTTC.